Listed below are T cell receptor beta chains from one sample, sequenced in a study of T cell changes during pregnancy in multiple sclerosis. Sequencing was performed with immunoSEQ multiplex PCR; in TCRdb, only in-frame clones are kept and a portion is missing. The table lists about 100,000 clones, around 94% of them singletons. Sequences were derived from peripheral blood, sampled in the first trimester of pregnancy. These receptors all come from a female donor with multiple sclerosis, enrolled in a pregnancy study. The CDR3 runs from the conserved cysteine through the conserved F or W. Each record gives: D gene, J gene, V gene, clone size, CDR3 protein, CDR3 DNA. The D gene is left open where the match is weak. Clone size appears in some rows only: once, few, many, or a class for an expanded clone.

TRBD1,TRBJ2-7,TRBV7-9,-,CASSRPPRDRGAEQYF,TGTGCCAGCAGTCGACCCCCCCGGGACAGGGGGGCCGAGCAGTACTTC
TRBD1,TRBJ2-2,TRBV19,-,CASSTARQGKGGELFF,TGTGCCAGTAGTACCGCTAGACAGGGTAAAGGCGGGGAGCTGTTTTTT
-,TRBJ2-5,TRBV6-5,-,CASSSPGRGETQYF,TGTGCCAGCAGTTCCCCCGGGCGCGGGGAGACCCAGTACTTC
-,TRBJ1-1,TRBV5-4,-,CASSWGGPEAFF,TGTGCCAGCAGCTGGGGGGGACCCGAAGCTTTCTTT
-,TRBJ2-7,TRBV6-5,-,CASSPQGYGKYEQYF,TGTGCCAGCAGTCCGCAGGGGTATGGGAAATACGAGCAGTACTTC
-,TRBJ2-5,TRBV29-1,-,CSVEARVGETQYF,TGCAGCGTTGAAGCCAGGGTTGGAGAGACCCAGTACTTC
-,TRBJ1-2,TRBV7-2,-,CASSSRVGRGGGYTF,TGTGCCAGCAGCTCCCGGGTCGGTAGGGGTGGTGGCTACACCTTC
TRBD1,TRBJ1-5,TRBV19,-,CASGTGGIGNQPQHF,TGTGCCAGTGGGACAGGGGGCATTGGCAATCAGCCCCAGCATTTT
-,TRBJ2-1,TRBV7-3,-,CASSLKGGNEQFF,TGTGCCAGCAGCTTAAAAGGGGGTAATGAGCAGTTCTTC
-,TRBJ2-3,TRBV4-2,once,CASSPGMAGNTDTQYF,TGTGCCAGCAGCCCTGGCATGGCGGGGAACACAGATACGCAGTATTTT
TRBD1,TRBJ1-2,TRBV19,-,CASRDRDYGYTF,TGTGCCAGTAGGGACAGGGACTATGGCTACACCTTC
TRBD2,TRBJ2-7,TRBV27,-,CASSLDAGGVGYEQYF,TGTGCCAGCAGTTTGGACGCGGGAGGAGTGGGCTACGAGCAGTACTTC
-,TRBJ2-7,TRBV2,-,CASRAGSRYEQYF,TGTGCCAGCCGCGCGGGATCTCGCTACGAGCAGTACTTC
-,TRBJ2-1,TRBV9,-,CASSLGGGSYNEQFF,TGTGCCAGCAGCCTAGGAGGCGGTTCCTACAATGAGCAGTTCTTC
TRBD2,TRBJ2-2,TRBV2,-,CASTPGLAGVGTGELFF,TGTGCCAGCACCCCGGGACTAGCGGGAGTTGGCACCGGGGAGCTGTTTTTT
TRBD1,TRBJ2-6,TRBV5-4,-,CASTLDRLSGANVLTF,TGTGCCAGCACCTTGGACAGGCTCTCTGGGGCCAACGTCCTGACTTTC
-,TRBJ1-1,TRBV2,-,CASQDSLNTEAFF,TGTGCCAGCCAGGACAGCCTGAACACTGAAGCTTTCTTT
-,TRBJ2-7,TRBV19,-,CASSATGTYEQYF,TGTGCCAGTAGTGCCACAGGTACCTACGAGCAGTACTTC
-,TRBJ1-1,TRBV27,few,CASSLRRAGEAFF,TGTGCCAGCAGTTTACGCCGAGCAGGTGAAGCTTTCTTT
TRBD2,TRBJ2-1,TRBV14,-,CASSQDLTSRRNEQFF,TGTGCCAGCAGCCAAGATTTGACTAGCCGGCGGAATGAGCAGTTCTTC
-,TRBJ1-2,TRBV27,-,CASNPIGGAPGYGYTF,TGTGCCAGCAATCCCATTGGGGGGGCGCCTGGCTATGGCTACACCTTC
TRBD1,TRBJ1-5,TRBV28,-,CASNSPGQGDQPQHF,TGTGCCAGCAATTCCCCGGGACAGGGCGATCAGCCCCAGCATTTT
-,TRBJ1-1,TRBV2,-,CASRKGVGGTNTEAFF,TGTGCCAGCAGAAAGGGAGTCGGGGGAACGAACACTGAAGCTTTCTTT
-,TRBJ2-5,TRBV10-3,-,CAVNEQAQETQYF,TGTGCCGTTAACGAACAGGCCCAAGAGACCCAGTACTTC
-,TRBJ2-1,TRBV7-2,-,CASSLYTGLANEQFF,TGTGCCAGCAGCTTATATACGGGACTGGCCAATGAGCAGTTCTTC
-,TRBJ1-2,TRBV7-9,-,CASSTEANYGYTF,TGTGCCAGCTCGACAGAAGCTAACTATGGCTACACCTTC
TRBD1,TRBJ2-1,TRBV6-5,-,CASSITGGPAGQFF,TGTGCCAGCAGTATCACAGGGGGCCCCGCGGGGCAGTTCTTC
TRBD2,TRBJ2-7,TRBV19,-,CASSSLAGGSYEQYF,TGTGCCAGTAGTAGCCTAGCGGGAGGCTCCTACGAGCAGTACTTC